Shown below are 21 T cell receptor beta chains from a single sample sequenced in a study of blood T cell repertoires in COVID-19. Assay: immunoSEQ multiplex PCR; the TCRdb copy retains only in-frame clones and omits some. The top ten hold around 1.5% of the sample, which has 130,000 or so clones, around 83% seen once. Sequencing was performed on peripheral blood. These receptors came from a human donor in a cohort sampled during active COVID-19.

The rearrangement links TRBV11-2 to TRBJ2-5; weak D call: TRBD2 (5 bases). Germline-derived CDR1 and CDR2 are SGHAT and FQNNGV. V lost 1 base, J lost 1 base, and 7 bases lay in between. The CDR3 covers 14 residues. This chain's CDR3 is CASSLGGIQETQYF. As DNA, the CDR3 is TGTGCCAGCAGCTTAGGAGGGATCCAAGAGACCCAGTACTTC.

The CDR3 DNA reads TGTGCCAGCAGTTCGACGGAGATCACAGATACGCAGTATTTT. Encoded protein: CASSSTEITDTQYF. V usage is TRBV5-6 and J usage is TRBJ2-3, with D hard to call. V was trimmed by 5 bases and J by 2 bases, leaving 12 bases between them. The CDR3 is made up of 14 amino acids. Germline V CDR1 and CDR2: SGHDT, YYEEEE.

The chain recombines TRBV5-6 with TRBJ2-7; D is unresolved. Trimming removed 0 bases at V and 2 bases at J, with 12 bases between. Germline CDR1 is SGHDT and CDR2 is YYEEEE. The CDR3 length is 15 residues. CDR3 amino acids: CASSLAARPPYEQYF. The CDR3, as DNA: TGTGCCAGCAGCTTGGCTGCGCGCCCTCCCTACGAGCAGTACTTC.

The CDR3 DNA sequence: TGTGCCAGCAGTAGACGGACTAGCGGGACGGATACGCAGTATTTT. Its translation is CASSRRTSGTDTQYF. V usage is TRBV6-5 and J usage is TRBJ2-3, with TRBD2 matching over 12 bases. In germline, CDR1 is MNHEY, CDR2 SVGAGI. This CDR3 spans 15 amino acids. The junction had 6 bases not matched to a gene; V was cut back by 5 bases and J by 6 bases.

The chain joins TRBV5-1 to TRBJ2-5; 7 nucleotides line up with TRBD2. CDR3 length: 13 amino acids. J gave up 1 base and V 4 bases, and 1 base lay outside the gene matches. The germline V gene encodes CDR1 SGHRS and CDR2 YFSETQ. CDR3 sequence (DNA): TGCGCCAGCAGCGCTAGCGGCCAAGAGACCCAGTACTTC. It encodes CASSASGQETQYF.

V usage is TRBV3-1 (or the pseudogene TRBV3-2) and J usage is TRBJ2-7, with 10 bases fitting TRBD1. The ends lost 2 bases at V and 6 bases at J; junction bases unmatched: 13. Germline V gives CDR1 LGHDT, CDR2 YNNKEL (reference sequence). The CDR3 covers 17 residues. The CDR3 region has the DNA TGTGCCAGCAGCCAACCCTTACCGGGACAGGGGAGGGGCGAGCAGTACTTC. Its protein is CASSQPLPGQGRGEQYF.

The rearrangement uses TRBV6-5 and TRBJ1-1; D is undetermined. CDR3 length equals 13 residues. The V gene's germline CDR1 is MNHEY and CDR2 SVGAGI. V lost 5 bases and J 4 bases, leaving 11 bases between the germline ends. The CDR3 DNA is TGTGCCAGCAGTACCCAGATCACCACTGAAGCTTTCTTT. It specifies CASSTQITTEAFF.

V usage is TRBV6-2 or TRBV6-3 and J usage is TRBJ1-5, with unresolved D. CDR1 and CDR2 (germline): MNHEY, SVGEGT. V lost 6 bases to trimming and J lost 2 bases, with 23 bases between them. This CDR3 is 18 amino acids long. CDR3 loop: CASSHGGPFIIGNQPQHF. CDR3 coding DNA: TGTGCCAGCAGCCACGGAGGTCCATTCATCATAGGCAATCAGCCCCAGCATTTT.

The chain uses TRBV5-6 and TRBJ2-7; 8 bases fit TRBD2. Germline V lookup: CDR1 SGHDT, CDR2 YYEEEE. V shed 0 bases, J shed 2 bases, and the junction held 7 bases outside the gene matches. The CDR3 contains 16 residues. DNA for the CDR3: TGTGCCAGCAGCTTGGGCCGCGGGAGGCCCCCCTACGAGCAGTACTTC. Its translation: CASSLGRGRPPYEQYF.

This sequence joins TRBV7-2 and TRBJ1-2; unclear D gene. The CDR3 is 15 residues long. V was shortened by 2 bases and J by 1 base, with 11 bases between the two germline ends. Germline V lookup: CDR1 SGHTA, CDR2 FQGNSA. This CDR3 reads CASSLKGDVNYGYTF. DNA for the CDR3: TGTGCCAGCAGCTTAAAGGGAGACGTTAACTATGGCTACACCTTC.

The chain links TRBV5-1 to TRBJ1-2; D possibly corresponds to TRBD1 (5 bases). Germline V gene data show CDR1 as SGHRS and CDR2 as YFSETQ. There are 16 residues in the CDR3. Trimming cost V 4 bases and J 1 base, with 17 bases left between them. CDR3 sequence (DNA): TGCGCCAGCAGCCGGGACTCCACTGGACTTAACTATGGCTACACCTTC. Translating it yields CASSRDSTGLNYGYTF.

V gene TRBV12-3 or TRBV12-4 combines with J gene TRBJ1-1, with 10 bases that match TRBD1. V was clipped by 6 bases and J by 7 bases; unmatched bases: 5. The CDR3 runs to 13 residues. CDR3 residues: CASRRTGGHEAFF. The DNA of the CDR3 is TGTGCCAGCAGACGGACAGGGGGACATGAAGCTTTCTTT.

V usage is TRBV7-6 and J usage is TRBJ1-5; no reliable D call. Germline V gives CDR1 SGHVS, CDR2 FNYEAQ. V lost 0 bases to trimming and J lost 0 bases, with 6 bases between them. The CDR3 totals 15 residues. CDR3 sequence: CASSLAGSSNQPQHF. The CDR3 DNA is TGTGCCAGCAGCTTAGCAGGGAGTAGCAATCAGCCCCAGCATTTT.

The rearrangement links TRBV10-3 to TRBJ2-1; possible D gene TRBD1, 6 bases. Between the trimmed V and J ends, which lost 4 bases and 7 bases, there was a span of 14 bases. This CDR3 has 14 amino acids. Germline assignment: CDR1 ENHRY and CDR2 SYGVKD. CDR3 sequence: CAISGRETGNEQFF. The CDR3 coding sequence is TGTGCCATCAGTGGGCGAGAGACAGGAAATGAGCAGTTCTTC.

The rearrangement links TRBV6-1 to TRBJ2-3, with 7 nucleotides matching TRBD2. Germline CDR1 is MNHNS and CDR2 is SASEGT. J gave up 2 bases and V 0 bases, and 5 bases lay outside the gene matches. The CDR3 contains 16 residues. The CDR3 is CASSEALAEFTDTQYF. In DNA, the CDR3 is TGTGCCAGCAGTGAAGCCCTAGCGGAATTCACAGATACGCAGTATTTT.

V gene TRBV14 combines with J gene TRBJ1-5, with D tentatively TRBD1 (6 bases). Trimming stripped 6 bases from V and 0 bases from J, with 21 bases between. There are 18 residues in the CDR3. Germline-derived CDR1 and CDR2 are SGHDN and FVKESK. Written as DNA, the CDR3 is TGTGCCAGCAGGCATCAGGGGTGGGGGGGTTATAGCAATCAGCCCCAGCATTTT. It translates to CASRHQGWGGYSNQPQHF.

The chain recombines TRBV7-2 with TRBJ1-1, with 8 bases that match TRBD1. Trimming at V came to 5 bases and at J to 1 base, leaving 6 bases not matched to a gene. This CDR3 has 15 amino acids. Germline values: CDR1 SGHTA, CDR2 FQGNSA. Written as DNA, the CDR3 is TGTGCCAGCAGCCCACCCGGGACAGGGAACACTGAAGCTTTCTTT. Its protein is CASSPPGTGNTEAFF.

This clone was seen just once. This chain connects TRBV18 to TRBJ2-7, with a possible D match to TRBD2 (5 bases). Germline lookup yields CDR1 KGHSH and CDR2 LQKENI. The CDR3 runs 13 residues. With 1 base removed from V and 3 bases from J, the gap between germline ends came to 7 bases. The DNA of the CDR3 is TGTGCCAGCTCACCACGAGGGTTCTACGAGCAGTACTTC. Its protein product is CASSPRGFYEQYF. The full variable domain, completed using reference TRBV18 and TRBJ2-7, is NAGVMQNPRHLVRRRGQEARLRCSPMKGHSHVYWYRQLPEEGLKFMVYLQKENIIDESGMPKERFSAEFPKEGPSILRIQQVVRGDSAAYFCASSPRGFYEQYFGPGTRLTVT.

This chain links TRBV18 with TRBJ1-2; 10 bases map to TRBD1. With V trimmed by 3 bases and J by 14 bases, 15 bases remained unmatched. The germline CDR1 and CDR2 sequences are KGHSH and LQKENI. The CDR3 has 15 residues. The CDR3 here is CASSPPVRDRGLRTF. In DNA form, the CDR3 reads TGTGCCAGCTCACCCCCCGTCCGGGACAGGGGACTCCGGACCTTC.

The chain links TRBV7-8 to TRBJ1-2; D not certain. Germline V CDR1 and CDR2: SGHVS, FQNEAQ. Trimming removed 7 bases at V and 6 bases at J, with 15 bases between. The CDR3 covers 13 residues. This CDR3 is CASTPFAVHGYTF. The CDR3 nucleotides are TGTGCCAGCACCCCATTTGCGGTCCATGGCTACACCTTC.

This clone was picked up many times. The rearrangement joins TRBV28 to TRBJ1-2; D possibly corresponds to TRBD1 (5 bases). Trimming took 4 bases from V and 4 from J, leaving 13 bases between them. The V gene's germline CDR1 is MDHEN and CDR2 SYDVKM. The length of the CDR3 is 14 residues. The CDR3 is CASSYIDSLYGYTF. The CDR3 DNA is TGTGCCAGCAGTTACATCGACAGTCTCTATGGCTACACCTTC.